This note documents a single T cell receptor (beta chain) sequence. This record comes from a study of blood T cell repertoires in COVID-19. Study-level information: Samples came from the United States, Italy and Spain, spanning acute and convalescent COVID-19. PBMCs, B-cell-depleted T cells, or T cells were the source of the cDNA or gDNA that made up the material.

In the authors' methods: Amplification of reference gene primers provided the estimated nucleated cell counts. The protocol was immunoSEQ multiplex PCR, while the TCRdb copy is restricted to in-frame clones and leaves out a portion. V and J calls and clone size are copied from that table; D and trimming were computed from the DNA. The sample carries under 300,000 clones, 75% to 90% recorded once. Germline values: CDR1 SGHTA, CDR2 FQGTGA. The V gene lost 5 bases and the J gene lost 4 bases, with 14 bases spanning the gap. This CDR3 spans 14 amino acids. The J gene is TRBJ1-1, the V gene TRBV7-3, with D tentatively TRBD1 (5 bases). Sequences were obtained from peripheral blood. This TCR came from a woman aged 70-85 years with COVID-19, enrolled during active disease. This CDR3 is CASSPTGGGTEAFF. Written as DNA, the CDR3 is TGTGCCAGCAGCCCGACCGGGGGGGGCACTGAAGCTTTCTTT.